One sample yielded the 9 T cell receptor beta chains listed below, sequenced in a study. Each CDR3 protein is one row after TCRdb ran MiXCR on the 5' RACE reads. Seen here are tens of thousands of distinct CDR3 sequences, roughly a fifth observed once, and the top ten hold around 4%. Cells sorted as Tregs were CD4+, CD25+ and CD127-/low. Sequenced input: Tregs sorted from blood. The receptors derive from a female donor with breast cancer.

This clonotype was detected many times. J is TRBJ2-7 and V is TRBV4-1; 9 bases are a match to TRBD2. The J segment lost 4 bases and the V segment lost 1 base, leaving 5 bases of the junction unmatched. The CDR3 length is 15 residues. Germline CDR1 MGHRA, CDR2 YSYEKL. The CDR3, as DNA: TGCGCCAGCAGCCAAGGAACGGCGGGAGGGTACGAGCAGTACTTC. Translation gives CASSQGTAGGYEQYF.

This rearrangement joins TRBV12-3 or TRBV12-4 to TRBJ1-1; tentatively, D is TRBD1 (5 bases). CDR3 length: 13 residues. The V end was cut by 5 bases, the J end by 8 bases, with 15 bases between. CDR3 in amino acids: CASSLPIRGEAFF. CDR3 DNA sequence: TGTGCCAGCAGTCTACCCATAAGGGGCGAAGCTTTCTTT.

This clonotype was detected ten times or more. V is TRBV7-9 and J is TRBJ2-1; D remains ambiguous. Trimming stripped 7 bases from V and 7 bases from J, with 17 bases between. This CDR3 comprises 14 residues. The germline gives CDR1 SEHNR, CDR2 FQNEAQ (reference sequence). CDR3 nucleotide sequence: TGTGCCAGCACCAAAGACTCGTTGAAGAATGAGCAGTTCTTC. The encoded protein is CASTKDSLKNEQFF.

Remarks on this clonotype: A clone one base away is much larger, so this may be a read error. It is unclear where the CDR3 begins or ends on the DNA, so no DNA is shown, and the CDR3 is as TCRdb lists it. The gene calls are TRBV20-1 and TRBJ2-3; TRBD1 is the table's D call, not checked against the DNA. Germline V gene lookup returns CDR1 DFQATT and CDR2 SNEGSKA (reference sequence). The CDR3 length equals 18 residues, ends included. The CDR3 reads CSARDLEWGAGATDTRYF.

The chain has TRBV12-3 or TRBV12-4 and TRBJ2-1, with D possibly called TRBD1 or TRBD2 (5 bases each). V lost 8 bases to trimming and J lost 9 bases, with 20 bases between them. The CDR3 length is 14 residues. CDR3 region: CASGLTSQRGEQFF. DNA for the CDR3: TGTGCCAGCGGTCTAACATCTCAGAGGGGTGAGCAGTTCTTC.

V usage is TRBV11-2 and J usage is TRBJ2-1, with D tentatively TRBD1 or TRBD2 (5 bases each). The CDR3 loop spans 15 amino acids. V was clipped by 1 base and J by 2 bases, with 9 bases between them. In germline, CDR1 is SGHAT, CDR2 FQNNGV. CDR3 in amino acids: CASSLGDQPYNEQFF. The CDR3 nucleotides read TGTGCCAGCAGCTTAGGGGACCAGCCCTACAATGAGCAGTTCTTC. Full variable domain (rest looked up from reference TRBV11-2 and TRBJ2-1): EAGVAQSPRYKIIEKRQSVAFWCNPISGHATLYWYQQILGQGPKLLIQFQNNGVVDDSQLPKDRFSAERLKGVDSTLKIQPAKLEDSAVYLCASSLGDQPYNEQFFGPGTRLTVL.

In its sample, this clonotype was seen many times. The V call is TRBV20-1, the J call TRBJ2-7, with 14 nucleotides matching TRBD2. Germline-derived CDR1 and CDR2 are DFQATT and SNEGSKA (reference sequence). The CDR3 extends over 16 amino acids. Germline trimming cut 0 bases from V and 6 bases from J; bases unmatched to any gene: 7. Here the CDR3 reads CSARDLEGLAGAEQYF. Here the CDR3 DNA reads TGCAGTGCTAGAGATCTGGAGGGACTAGCGGGAGCCGAGCAGTACTTC.

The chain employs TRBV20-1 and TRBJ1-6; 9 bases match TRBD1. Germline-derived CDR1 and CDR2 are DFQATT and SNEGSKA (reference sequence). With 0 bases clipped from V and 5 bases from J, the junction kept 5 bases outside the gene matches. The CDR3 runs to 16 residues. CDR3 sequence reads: CSARDTRTGDNSPLHF. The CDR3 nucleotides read TGCAGTGCTAGAGATACAAGGACAGGGGATAATTCACCCCTCCACTTT.

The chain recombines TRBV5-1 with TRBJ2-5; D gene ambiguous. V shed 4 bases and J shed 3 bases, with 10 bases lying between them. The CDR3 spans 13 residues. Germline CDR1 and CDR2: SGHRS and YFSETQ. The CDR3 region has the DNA TGCGCCAGCAGCCTCGGGTCCGAAGAGACCCAGTACTTC. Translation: CASSLGSEETQYF.